This is a list of T cell receptor beta chains from one sample in a study of cytomegalovirus exposure and HLA in healthy donors. Sequenced by immunoSEQ multiplex PCR; TCRdb stores in-frame clones only, minus some. The table lists about 200,000 clones. What was sequenced was PBMCs. These receptors originate from a man younger than 45 in good health and CMV-seronegative. CDR3s include the opening cysteine and the closing phenylalanine or tryptophan. D genes are given only for firm matches.

TRBV1	TRBJ1-1	NA	CTSSQDWRGAEAFF	TGCACCAGCAGCCAAGATTGGAGAGGAGCTGAAGCTTTCTTT
TRBV19	TRBJ2-6	NA	CASSIEADSGANVLTF	TGTGCCAGTAGTATAGAGGCCGACTCTGGGGCCAACGTCCTGACTTTC
TRBV4-3	TRBJ2-3	NA	CASSQGFEDTQYF	TGCGCCAGCAGCCAAGGTTTCGAGGATACGCAGTATTTT
TRBV5-6	TRBJ2-3	TRBD2	CASSLGLGSTDTQYF	TGTGCCAGCAGCCTCGGACTAGGAAGCACAGATACGCAGTATTTT
TRBV6-5	TRBJ1-5	NA	CASSLRENQPQHF	TGTGCCAGCAGCCTAAGAGAAAATCAGCCCCAGCATTTT
TRBV10-1	TRBJ2-7	TRBD2	CASSDPGLAGVWEQYF	TGCGCCAGCAGTGACCCGGGACTAGCGGGAGTTTGGGAGCAGTACTTC
TRBV10-2	TRBJ1-1	NA	CASSESDGGYTEAFF	TGCGCCAGCAGTGAGTCGGACGGGGGGTACACTGAAGCTTTCTTT
TRBV9	TRBJ1-2	NA	CASSARREGRVYGYTF	TGTGCCAGCAGCGCCCGGCGGGAGGGGCGCGTCTATGGCTACACCTTC
TRBV5-6	TRBJ1-3	NA	CASSLFYSGNTIYF	TGTGCCAGCAGCTTGTTCTACTCTGGAAACACCATATATTTT
TRBV29-1	TRBJ2-7	NA	CSVVPPYEQYF	TGCAGCGTTGTCCCTCCCTACGAGCAGTACTTC
TRBV4-1	TRBJ1-3	TRBD1	CASSLTGQGLVGNTIYF	TGCGCCAGCAGCCTTACGGGACAGGGGTTAGTTGGAAACACCATATATTTT
TRBV5-4	TRBJ2-2	TRBD1	CASSFGQGADTGELFF	TGTGCCAGCAGCTTCGGGCAGGGGGCAGACACCGGGGAGCTGTTTTTT
TRBV30	TRBJ1-1	NA	CAWSVRRGRRGPAAFF	TGTGCCTGGAGTGTACGAAGGGGTAGGCGGGGCCCGGCCGCTTTCTTT
TRBV25-1	TRBJ1-6	NA	CASSEKPRGSPLHF	TGTGCCAGCAGTGAAAAACCCAGGGGATCACCCCTCCACTTT
TRBV4-1	TRBJ1-2	TRBD1	CATSWGQGMDGYTF	TGCGCCACCTCCTGGGGACAGGGAATGGACGGCTACACCTTC
TRBV12-5	TRBJ2-1	NA	CASGLPSSYNEQFF	TGTGCTAGTGGTTTGCCTAGCTCCTACAATGAGCAGTTCTTC
TRBV2	TRBJ1-5	NA	CASQTATSNQPQHF	TGTGCCAGCCAGACAGCAACCAGCAATCAGCCCCAGCATTTT
TRBV7-3	TRBJ2-7	TRBD2	CASSFGLAGVGEQYF	TGTGCCAGCAGCTTTGGACTAGCGGGAGTCGGCGAGCAGTACTTC
TRBV11-2	TRBJ2-1	TRBD2	CASSLKWDSGRNEQFF	TGTGCCAGCAGCTTAAAATGGGATAGCGGGAGAAATGAGCAGTTCTTC
TRBV27	TRBJ1-5	NA	CASSLSNNQPQHF	TGTGCCAGCAGCCTAAGTAACAATCAGCCCCAGCATTTT
TRBV7-9	TRBJ2-1	TRBD2	CATTGASGDHGNEQFF	TGTGCCACCACCGGGGCTAGCGGGGACCATGGGAATGAGCAGTTCTTC
TRBV7-9	TRBJ1-4	TRBD1	CASTPRGQGYATNEKLFF	TGTGCCAGCACCCCTAGGGGACAGGGTTATGCAACTAATGAAAAACTGTTTTTT
TRBV29-1	TRBJ1-2	TRBD1	CSVDSFRGSGPDGYTF	TGCAGCGTTGATTCATTCAGGGGGTCTGGTCCCGATGGCTACACCTTC
TRBV5-4	TRBJ2-3	TRBD2	CASSPTSGPDTQYF	TGTGCCAGCAGCCCCACTAGCGGGCCAGATACGCAGTATTTT
TRBV4-3	TRBJ1-2	NA	CASSQELGQGDPNYGYTF	TGCGCCAGCAGCCAAGAACTTGGTCAGGGCGACCCTAACTATGGCTACACCTTC
TRBV7-9	TRBJ1-2	NA	CASSLEGTRADGYTF	TGTGCCAGCAGCTTAGAGGGAACTAGAGCTGATGGCTACACCTTC
TRBV7-2	TRBJ2-7	NA	CASSLMGAGIAYEQYF	TGTGCCAGCAGCCTAATGGGGGCAGGGATTGCCTACGAGCAGTACTTC
TRBV27	TRBJ2-1	TRBD2	CASAYGLAGVDEQFF	TGTGCCAGCGCTTACGGACTAGCGGGAGTAGATGAGCAGTTCTTC
TRBV6-1	TRBJ2-7	NA	CASMAERRSSYEQYF	TGTGCCAGCATGGCAGAGCGGAGAAGCTCCTACGAGCAGTACTTC
TRBV6-5	TRBJ1-1	TRBD1	CASSPGTEAFF	TGTGCCAGCAGCCCCGGGACAGAGGCTTTCTTT
TRBV7-9	TRBJ2-7	NA	CASSHAGQLYEQYF	TGTGCCAGCAGTCATGCGGGACAGCTCTACGAGCAGTACTTC
TRBV5-6	TRBJ1-2	NA	CASSFGIHTYGYTF	TGTGCCAGCAGCTTCGGGATTCACACTTATGGCTACACCTTC
TRBV15	TRBJ2-1	NA	CATSRDRGGVGYNEQFF	TGTGCCACCAGCAGAGATAGGGGCGGTGTTGGATACAATGAGCAGTTCTTC
TRBV10-3	TRBJ2-7	TRBD2	CAISDGLAGVFSHEQYF	TGTGCCATCAGTGACGGACTAGCGGGAGTTTTTTCCCACGAGCAGTACTTC
TRBV4-1	TRBJ2-7	NA	CASSQGGIGSLAYEQYF	TGCGCCAGCAGCCAAGGGGGTATCGGGAGCCTAGCCTACGAGCAGTACTTC
TRBV5-1	TRBJ2-2	TRBD1	CASSSGTGATGELFF	TGCGCCAGCAGCTCCGGGACAGGGGCAACCGGGGAGCTGTTTTTT
TRBV9	TRBJ2-2	NA	CASKGQENTGELFF	TGTGCCAGCAAGGGGCAGGAAAACACCGGGGAGCTGTTTTTT
TRBV5-1	TRBJ2-7	TRBD2	CASSPGLAGGTSSYEQYF	TGCGCCAGCAGCCCCGGACTAGCGGGAGGAACAAGCTCCTACGAGCAGTACTTC
TRBV7-2	TRBJ2-2	NA	CASSPRGRTPNTGELFF	TGTGCCAGCAGCCCTAGGGGTCGGACACCCAACACCGGGGAGCTGTTTTTT
TRBV11-2	TRBJ2-7	NA	CASSLDQGFYEQYF	TGTGCCAGCAGCTTAGATCAGGGGTTCTACGAGCAGTACTTC
TRBV6-1	TRBJ1-2	NA	CASSEAFLAAIDRTYGYTF	TGTGCCAGCAGTGAAGCCTTTCTGGCAGCTATCGACAGGACCTATGGCTACACCTTC
TRBV4-2	TRBJ2-7	NA	CASSQVLVEPSYEQYF	TGTGCCAGCAGCCAAGTTTTAGTAGAGCCCTCCTACGAGCAGTACTTC
TRBV7-9	TRBJ1-6	TRBD1	CASSLTGESSPLHF	TGTGCCAGCAGCTTGACAGGGGAAAGTTCACCCCTCCACTTT
TRBV30	TRBJ1-1	TRBD1	CAWDSSGQGTEAFF	TGTGCCTGGGACTCTTCGGGACAGGGGACTGAAGCTTTCTTT
TRBV2	TRBJ2-1	TRBD2	CAGEREAKYNEQFF	TGTGCCGGAGAGCGGGAGGCCAAATACAATGAGCAGTTCTTC